The clone carrying this T cell receptor (beta chain) was detected only a few times. Method: immunoSEQ multiplex PCR; TCRdb's copy keeps in-frame clones and lacks some. The data contain about 260,000 clones, roughly 90% of them singletons. These data originate in a study of blood T cell repertoires in COVID-19. Trimming pared 3 bases from V and 0 bases from J, leaving 15 bases between. CDR3 length: 17 residues. The germline V gene encodes CDR1 LNHDA and CDR2 SQIVND (reference sequence). This chain links TRBV19 with TRBJ1-5, with D possibly being TRBD1 (5 bases). Sequences were obtained from peripheral blood. The receptor's source is a human donor in a cohort sampled during active COVID-19. The CDR3 nucleotides are TGTGCCAGTAGTATTTCCAGGGCAGCTTATAGCAATCAGCCCCAGCATTTT. It translates to CASSISRAAYSNQPQHF.